This TCR beta chain emerged from a study of neurological immune-mediated disorders. Overall study context: About 90% of the 34 multiple sclerosis patients had relapsing-remitting disease; 3 had secondary progressive.

This clonotype was observed many times. No antigen is known for it. CDR3 size: 16 residues. V lost 2 bases and J lost 4; bases outside the gene matches: 6. Study outcomes and limitations: The greatest TCR clonal expansion appeared in HTLV-1-associated myelopathy and the smallest, falling below healthy controls, in multiple sclerosis.

The cDNA was synthesized by means of template-switch 5'RACE, which was carried out with 10-nucleotide random UMIs. TCRdb reprocessed the 5' RACE reads with MiXCR, giving one entry per CDR3 protein. The data contain about 29,000 distinct CDR3 sequences, 2.5% to 4% of them singletons. A total of 2 million PBMCs stored at -80 degrees C provided the unsorted libraries. The sample comprised PBMCs. This clonotype was obtained from a woman aged 25-40 years with multiple sclerosis. The rearrangement links TRBV12-3 or TRBV12-4 to TRBJ1-3; 9 nucleotides line up with TRBD1. CDR3 sequence: CASSLTGTGTGNTIYF. The CDR3 nucleotides are TGTGCCAGCAGTTTAACCGGGACAGGGACAGGAAACACCATATATTTT.